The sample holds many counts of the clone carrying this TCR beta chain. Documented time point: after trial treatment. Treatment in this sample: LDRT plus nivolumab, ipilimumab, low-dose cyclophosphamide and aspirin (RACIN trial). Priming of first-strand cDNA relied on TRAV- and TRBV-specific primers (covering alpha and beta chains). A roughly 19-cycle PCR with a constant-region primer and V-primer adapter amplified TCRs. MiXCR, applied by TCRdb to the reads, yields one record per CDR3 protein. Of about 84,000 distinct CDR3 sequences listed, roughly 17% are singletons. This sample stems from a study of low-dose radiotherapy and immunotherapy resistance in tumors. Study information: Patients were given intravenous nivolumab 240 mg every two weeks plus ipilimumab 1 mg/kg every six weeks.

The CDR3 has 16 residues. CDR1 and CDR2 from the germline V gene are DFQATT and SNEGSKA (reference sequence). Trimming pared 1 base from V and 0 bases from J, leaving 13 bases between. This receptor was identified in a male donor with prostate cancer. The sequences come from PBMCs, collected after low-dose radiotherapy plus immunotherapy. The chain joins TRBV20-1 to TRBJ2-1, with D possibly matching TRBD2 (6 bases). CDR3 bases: TGCAGTGCTAGAGGTCGGGGCGGGAACTCCTACAATGAGCAGTTCTTC. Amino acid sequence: CSARGRGGNSYNEQFF.